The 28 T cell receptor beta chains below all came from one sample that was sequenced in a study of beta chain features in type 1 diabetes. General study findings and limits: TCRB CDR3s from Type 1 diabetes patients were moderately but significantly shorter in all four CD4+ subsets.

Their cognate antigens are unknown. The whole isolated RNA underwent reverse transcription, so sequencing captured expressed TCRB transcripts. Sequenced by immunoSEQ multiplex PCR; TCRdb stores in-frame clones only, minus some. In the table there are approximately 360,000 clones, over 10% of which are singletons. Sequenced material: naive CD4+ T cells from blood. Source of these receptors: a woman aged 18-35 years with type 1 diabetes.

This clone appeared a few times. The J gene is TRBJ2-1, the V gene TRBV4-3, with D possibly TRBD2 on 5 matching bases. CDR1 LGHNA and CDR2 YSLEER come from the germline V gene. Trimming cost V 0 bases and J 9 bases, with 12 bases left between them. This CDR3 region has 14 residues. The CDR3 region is CASSQESGTGEQFF. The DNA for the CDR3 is TGCGCCAGCAGCCAAGAATCGGGAACCGGTGAGCAGTTCTTC.

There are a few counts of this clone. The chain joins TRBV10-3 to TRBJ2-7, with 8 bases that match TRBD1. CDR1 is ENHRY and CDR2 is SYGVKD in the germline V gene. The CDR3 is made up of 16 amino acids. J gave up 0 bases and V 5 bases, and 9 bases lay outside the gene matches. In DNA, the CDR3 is TGTGCCATCAGTCCAAGTCAGGGGGCGAGCTCCTACGAGCAGTACTTC. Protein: CAISPSQGASSYEQYF.

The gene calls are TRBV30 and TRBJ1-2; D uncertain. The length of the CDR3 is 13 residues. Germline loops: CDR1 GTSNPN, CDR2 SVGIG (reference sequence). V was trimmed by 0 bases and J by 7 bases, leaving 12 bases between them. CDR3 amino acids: CAWSVPAKSGYTF. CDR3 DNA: TGTGCCTGGAGTGTACCAGCGAAGTCTGGCTACACCTTC.

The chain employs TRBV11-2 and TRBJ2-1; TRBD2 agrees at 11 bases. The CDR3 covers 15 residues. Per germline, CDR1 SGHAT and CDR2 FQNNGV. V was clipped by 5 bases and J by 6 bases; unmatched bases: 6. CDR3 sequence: CASSRTSGRSNEQFF. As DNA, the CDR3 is TGTGCCAGCAGCCGAACTAGCGGGAGAAGCAATGAGCAGTTCTTC.

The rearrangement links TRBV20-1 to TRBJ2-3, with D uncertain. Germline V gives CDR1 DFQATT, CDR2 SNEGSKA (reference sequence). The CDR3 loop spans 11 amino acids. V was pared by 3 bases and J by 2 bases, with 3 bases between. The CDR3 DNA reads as TGCAGTGCTAGCTCCACAGATACGCAGTATTTT. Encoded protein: CSASSTDTQYF.

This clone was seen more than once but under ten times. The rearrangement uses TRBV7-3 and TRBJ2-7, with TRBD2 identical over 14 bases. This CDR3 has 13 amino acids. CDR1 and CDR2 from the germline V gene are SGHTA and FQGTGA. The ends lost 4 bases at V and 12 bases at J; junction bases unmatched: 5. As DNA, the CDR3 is TGTGCCAGCAGCTCGGGACTAGCGGGAGCGTTGTACTTC. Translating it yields CASSSGLAGALYF.

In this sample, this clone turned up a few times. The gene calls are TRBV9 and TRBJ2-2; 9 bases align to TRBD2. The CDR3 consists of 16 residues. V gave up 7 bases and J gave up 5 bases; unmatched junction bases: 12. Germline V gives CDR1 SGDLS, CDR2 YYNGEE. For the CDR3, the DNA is TGTGCCAGCGGAAAATGGGCTAGCGGGATTACCGGGGAGCTGTTTTTT. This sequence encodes CASGKWASGITGELFF.

CDR3 sequence: CASSARGGVAKNIQYF. The CDR3 nucleotides read TGTGCCAGCAGCGCACGGGGGGGGGTCGCCAAAAACATTCAGTACTTC. This chain links TRBV9 with TRBJ2-4; 8 nucleotides match TRBD2. This CDR3 has 16 amino acids. V shed 3 bases and J 1 base; nucleotides not matched to a gene: 6. Per the germline V gene, CDR1 is SGDLS and CDR2 is YYNGEE.

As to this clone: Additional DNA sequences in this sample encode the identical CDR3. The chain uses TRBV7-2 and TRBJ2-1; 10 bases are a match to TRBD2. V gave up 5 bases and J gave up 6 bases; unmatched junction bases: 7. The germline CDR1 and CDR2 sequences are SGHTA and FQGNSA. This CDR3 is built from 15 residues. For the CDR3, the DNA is TGTGCCAGCAGCCCTCGGACTAGCGGTAGCAATGAGCAGTTCTTC. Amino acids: CASSPRTSGSNEQFF.

This chain's CDR3 is CATSRSQGQTENFNQPQHF. The CDR3 nucleotides read TGTGCCACCAGCAGATCTCAGGGGCAGACAGAAAACTTCAATCAGCCCCAGCATTTT. The gene calls are TRBV15 and TRBJ1-5; maybe TRBD1 (6 bases). V was trimmed by 2 bases and J by 3 bases, leaving 23 bases between them. CDR3 length equals 19 residues. Germline loops: CDR1 LNHNV, CDR2 YYDKDF (reference sequence).

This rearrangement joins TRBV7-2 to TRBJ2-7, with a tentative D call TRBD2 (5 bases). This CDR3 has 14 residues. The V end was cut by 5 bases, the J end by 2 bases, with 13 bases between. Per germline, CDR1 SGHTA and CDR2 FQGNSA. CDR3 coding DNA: TGTGCCAGCAGCCCTGGGAGCACGACCTACGAGCAGTACTTC. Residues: CASSPGSTTYEQYF.

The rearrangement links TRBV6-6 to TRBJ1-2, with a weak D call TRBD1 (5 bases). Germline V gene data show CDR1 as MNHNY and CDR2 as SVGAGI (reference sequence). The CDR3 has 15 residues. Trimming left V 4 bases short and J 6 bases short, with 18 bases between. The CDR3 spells CASSSSRAIGDGYTF. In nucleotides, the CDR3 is TGTGCCAGCAGTTCCTCTCGGGCTATAGGGGATGGCTACACCTTC.

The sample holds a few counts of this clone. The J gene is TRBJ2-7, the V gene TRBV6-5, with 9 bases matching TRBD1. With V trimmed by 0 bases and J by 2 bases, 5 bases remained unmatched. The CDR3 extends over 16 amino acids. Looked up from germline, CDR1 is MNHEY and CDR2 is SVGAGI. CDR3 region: CASSYSKGQGAYEQYF. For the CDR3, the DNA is TGTGCCAGCAGTTACTCCAAGGGACAGGGTGCCTACGAGCAGTACTTC.

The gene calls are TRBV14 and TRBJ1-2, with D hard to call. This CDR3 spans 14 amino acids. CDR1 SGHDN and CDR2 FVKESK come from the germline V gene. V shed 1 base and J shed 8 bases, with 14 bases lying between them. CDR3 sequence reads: CASSQVGRVLGYTF. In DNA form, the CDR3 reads TGTGCCAGCAGCCAAGTCGGGAGGGTTCTGGGCTACACCTTC.

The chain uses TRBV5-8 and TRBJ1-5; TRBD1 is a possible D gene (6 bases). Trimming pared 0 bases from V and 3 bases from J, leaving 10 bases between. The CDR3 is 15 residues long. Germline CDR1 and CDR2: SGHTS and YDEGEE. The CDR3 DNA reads TGTGCCAGCAGCTTGGGGCGGGGGCTCAATCAGCCCCAGCATTTT. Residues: CASSLGRGLNQPQHF. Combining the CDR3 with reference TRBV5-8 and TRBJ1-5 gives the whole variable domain EAGVTQSPTHLIKTRGQQATLRCSPISGHTSVYWYQQALGLGLQFLLWYDEGEERNRGNFPPRFSGRQFPNYSSELNVNALELEDSALYLCASSLGRGLNQPQHFGDGTRLSIL.

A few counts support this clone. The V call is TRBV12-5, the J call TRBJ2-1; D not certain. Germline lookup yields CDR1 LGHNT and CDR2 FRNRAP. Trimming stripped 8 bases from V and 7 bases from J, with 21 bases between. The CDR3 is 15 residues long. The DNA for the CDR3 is TGTGCTAGTCCCCCCCCGGGTTATATGGAAAATGAGCAGTTCTTC. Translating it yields CASPPPGYMENEQFF.

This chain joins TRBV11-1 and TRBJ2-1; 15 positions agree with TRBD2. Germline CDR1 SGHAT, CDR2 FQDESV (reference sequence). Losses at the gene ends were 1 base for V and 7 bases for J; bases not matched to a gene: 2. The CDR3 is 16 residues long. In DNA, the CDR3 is TGTGCCAGCAGCTTAGGGGGGACTAGCGGGAGGAATGAGCAGTTCTTC. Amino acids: CASSLGGTSGRNEQFF.

CDR3 region: CASGLTHGLLVAEAFF. The CDR3 bases are TGTGCTAGTGGTTTGACTCACGGACTTCTGGTGGCTGAAGCTTTCTTT. The rearrangement links TRBV12-5 to TRBJ1-1, with no clear D. The CDR3 is made up of 16 amino acids. Germline CDR1 is LGHNT and CDR2 is FRNRAP. V shed 2 bases and J shed 6 bases, with 19 bases lying between them.

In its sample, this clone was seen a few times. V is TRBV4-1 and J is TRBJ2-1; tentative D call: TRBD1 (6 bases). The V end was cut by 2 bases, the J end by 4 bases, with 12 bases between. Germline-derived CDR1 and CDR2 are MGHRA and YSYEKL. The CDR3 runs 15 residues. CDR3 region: CASSQPRDIYNEQFF. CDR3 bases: TGCGCCAGCAGCCAACCTAGGGACATATACAATGAGCAGTTCTTC.

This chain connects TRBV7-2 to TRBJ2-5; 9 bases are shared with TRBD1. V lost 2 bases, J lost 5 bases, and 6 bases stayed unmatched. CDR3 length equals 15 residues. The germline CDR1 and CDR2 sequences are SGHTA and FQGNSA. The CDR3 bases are TGTGCCAGCAGCTTACTGGGACAGGGTTCGGAGACCCAGTACTTC. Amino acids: CASSLLGQGSETQYF.

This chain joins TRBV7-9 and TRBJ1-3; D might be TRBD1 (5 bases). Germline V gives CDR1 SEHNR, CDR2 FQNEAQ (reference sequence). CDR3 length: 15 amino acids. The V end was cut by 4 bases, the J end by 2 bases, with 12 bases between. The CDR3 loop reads CASSWGGIPGNTIYF. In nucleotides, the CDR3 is TGTGCCAGCAGCTGGGGGGGTATTCCTGGAAACACCATATATTTT. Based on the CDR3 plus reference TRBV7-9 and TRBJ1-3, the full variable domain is DTGVSQNPRHKITKRGQNVTFRCDPISEHNRLYWYRQTLGQGPEFLTYFQNEAQLEKSRLLSDRFSAERPKGSFSTLEIQRTEQGDSAMYLCASSWGGIPGNTIYFGEGSWLTVV.

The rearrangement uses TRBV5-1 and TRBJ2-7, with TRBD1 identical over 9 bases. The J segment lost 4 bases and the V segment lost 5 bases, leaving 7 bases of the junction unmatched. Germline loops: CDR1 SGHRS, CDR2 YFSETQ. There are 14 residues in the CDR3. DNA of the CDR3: TGCGCCAGCAGTCGGGACAGGGTTCTTTACGAGCAGTACTTC. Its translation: CASSRDRVLYEQYF.

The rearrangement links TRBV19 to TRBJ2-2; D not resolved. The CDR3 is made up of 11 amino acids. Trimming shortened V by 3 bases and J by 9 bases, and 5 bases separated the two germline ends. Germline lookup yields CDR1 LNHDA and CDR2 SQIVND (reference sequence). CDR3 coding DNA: TGTGCCAGTAGTATCTACTGGGAGCTGTTTTTT. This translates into CASSIYWELFF.

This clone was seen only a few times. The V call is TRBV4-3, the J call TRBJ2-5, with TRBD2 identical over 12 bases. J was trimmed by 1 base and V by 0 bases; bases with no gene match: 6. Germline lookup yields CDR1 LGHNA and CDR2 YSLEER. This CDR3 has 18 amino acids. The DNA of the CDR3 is TGCGCCAGCAGCCAAGATAACCTAGCGGGGGGGCGCCAAGAGACCCAGTACTTC. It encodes CASSQDNLAGGRQETQYF.

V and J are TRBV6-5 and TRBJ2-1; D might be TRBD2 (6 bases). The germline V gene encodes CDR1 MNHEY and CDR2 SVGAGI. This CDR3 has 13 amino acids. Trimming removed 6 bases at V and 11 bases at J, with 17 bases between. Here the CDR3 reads CASRALARAKQFF. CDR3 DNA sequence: TGTGCCAGCAGGGCCCTAGCGAGGGCGAAGCAGTTCTTC.

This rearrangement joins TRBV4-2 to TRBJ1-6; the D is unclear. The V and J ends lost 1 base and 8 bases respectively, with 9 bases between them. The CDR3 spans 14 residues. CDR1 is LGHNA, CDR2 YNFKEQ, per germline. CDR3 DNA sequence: TGTGCCAGCAGCCAAGCCAGTCCCTATTCACCCCTCCACTTT. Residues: CASSQASPYSPLHF.

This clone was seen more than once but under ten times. CDR3 in DNA: TGTGCTAGTTCGGCCCCCGCCCTAGCGGGGTTTAGCTCCTACAATGAGCAGTTCTTC. Protein: CASSAPALAGFSSYNEQFF. The chain has TRBV12-5 and TRBJ2-1, with TRBD2 matching over 9 bases. Germline V lookup: CDR1 LGHNT, CDR2 FRNRAP. The CDR3 totals 19 residues. After removal of 8 bases from V and 0 bases from J, the junction contained 17 bases not matched to a gene.

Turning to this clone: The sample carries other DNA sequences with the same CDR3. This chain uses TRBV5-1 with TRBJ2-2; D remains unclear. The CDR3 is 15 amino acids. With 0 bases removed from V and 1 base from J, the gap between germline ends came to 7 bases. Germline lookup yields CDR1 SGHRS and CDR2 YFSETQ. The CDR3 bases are TGCGCCAGCAGCTTGGTGACGGGGAACACCGGGGAGCTGTTTTTT. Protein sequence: CASSLVTGNTGELFF.